A selection of T cell receptor beta chains follows, all from one sample in a study of cytomegalovirus exposure and HLA in healthy donors. The repertoire was sequenced with immunoSEQ multiplex PCR; TCRdb's copy has only in-frame clones and lacks some. Of over 150,000 clones listed, approximately 81% are singletons. The sequenced sample was PBMCs. These receptors were collected from a man in his late teens or twenties in good health and CMV-seropositive. Each CDR3 is given with its conserved first and last residue. Each record gives: J gene, clone size, V gene, D gene, CDR3 protein, CDR3 DNA. A D gene is named only where the DNA matches it firmly. Size is stated for part of the rows, as once, few or many counts, or as a class when the clone is expanded.

TRBJ1-2 | . | TRBV5-4 | TRBD1 | CASSLALTGSKGYTF | TGTGCCAGCAGCTTGGCACTGACAGGGTCGAAAGGCTACACCTTC
TRBJ1-5 | . | TRBV28 | . | CASSPHGSNQPQHF | TGTGCCAGCAGTCCCCACGGTAGCAATCAGCCCCAGCATTTT
TRBJ1-2 | once | TRBV6-5 | . | CASSDSASPGYGYTF | TGTGCCAGCAGTGACTCGGCCAGTCCAGGCTATGGCTACACCTTC
TRBJ1-1 | . | TRBV11-2 | TRBD1 | CASSLDQGQGAEAFF | TGTGCCAGCAGCTTAGACCAGGGACAGGGAGCTGAAGCTTTCTTT
TRBJ1-4 | . | TRBV5-1 | . | CASSTGLTAEKLFF | TGCGCCAGCAGCACGGGACTGACGGCTGAAAAACTGTTTTTT
TRBJ2-1 | once | TRBV5-1 | TRBD2 | CASSSVAGGPDEQFF | TGCGCCAGCAGCTCTGTAGCGGGGGGGCCTGATGAGCAGTTCTTC
TRBJ2-5 | . | TRBV5-1 | TRBD1 | CASSFVDRGIQETQYF | TGCGCCAGCAGCTTCGTAGACAGGGGGATCCAAGAGACCCAGTACTTC
TRBJ2-7 | . | TRBV6-1 | TRBD1 | CASRLTGDLLYEQYF | TGTGCCAGCAGACTTACAGGGGACCTCCTCTACGAGCAGTACTTC
TRBJ2-1 | . | TRBV6-1 | TRBD2 | CASSDHSGGYYNEQFF | TGTGCCAGCAGTGACCACAGCGGGGGGTACTACAATGAGCAGTTCTTC
TRBJ2-5 | . | TRBV7-8 | . | CASSLERQGGRETQYF | TGTGCCAGCAGCTTAGAAAGACAGGGAGGTAGAGAGACCCAGTACTTC
TRBJ1-1 | . | TRBV28 | . | CASQPLGMAGMNTEAFF | TGTGCCAGCCAACCCCTGGGGATGGCGGGGATGAACACTGAAGCTTTCTTT
TRBJ2-1 | . | TRBV27 | . | CASSSGTGLNEQFF | TGTGCCAGCAGCTCAGGGACTGGACTCAATGAGCAGTTCTTC
TRBJ1-2 | . | TRBV28 | TRBD1 | CASSFPGQDGYTF | TGTGCCAGCAGTTTCCCGGGACAGGATGGCTACACCTTC
TRBJ2-3 | . | TRBV28 | . | CASNIARGPQYF | TGTGCCAGCAACATTGCAAGGGGCCCGCAGTATTTT
TRBJ2-7 | few | TRBV5-8 | . | CASSLAGGGSEQYF | TGTGCCAGCAGCTTGGCCGGCGGAGGGAGCGAGCAGTACTTC
TRBJ2-3 | . | TRBV5-6 | TRBD2 | CASSLELAGNTDTQYF | TGTGCCAGCAGCTTAGAACTAGCGGGGAACACAGATACGCAGTATTTT